This T cell receptor beta chain is drawn from a study of T cell responses to AZD1222 COVID-19 vaccine. Findings of the study overall: Only a handful of AZD1222 recipients were seropositive at baseline. Regions 160-218 and 743-854 dominated among vaccine-associated CD4 TCRs spanning spike.

Measured with immunoSEQ multiplex PCR; TCRdb has only the in-frame clones, and not every one. This sample has 150,000 to 200,000 clones; 70% to 90% occur once, and the top ten carry more than 25%. Turning to this clone: Its antigen remains unknown.

The CDR3 has 14 residues. Trimming cost V 6 bases and J 2 bases; bases outside gene matches: 6. Germline values: CDR1 MDHEN, CDR2 SYDVKM. The chain has TRBV28 and TRBJ2-7, with 8 bases lining up with TRBD1. The sequence derives from an adult who received the AZD1222 COVID-19 vaccine. The specimen comprised peripheral blood, sampled 28 days after the second AZD1222 dose. The CDR3 loop reads CASSRGDRPYEQYF. CDR3 sequence (DNA): TGTGCCAGCAGCAGGGGGGACAGGCCCTACGAGCAGTACTTC.